This T cell receptor (beta chain) was profiled in a study of T cells in tuberculosis (dated by TCRdb to the late 2010s). General notes on the study: In the study, CD1B tetramers and high-throughput TCR immunosequencing were combined to characterize T cells specific for the mycobacterial lipid antigen glucose monomycolate (GMM). A South African clinical cohort compared IGRA-negative adolescents, IGRA-positive adolescents with latent tuberculosis and adults with active tuberculosis, approximately ten per group. PBMC from active tuberculosis patients were archived either before standard anti-tuberculosis treatment began or within 7 days of its start. Summary of the overall study and its limitations: Active tuberculosis TCR-alpha repertoires showed smaller mean NN-distances to GMM-specific TCRs than IGRA-negative controls, suggesting clonal expansion of these TCRs. Smaller NN-distances were partly driven by shorter CDR3-alpha lengths in active tuberculosis patients, and statistical significance was not reached for the TCR-beta difference. Clinical samples were selected based on the availability of cryopreserved specimens, with adults included as active tuberculosis cases and adolescents included as controls. Using GEM motif frequencies, a classifier achieved approximately 73% accuracy, whereas a classifier built on the diverse GMM-specific repertoire got to nearly 90% accuracy (AUROC more than 0.85).

The immunoSEQ multiplex PCR assay was used to generate TCR libraries, with TCR-beta and/or TCR-alpha/delta assays applied to each sample. The Illumina high-throughput platform was used to sequence the amplified TCR libraries. Per the original workflow: Clustering and dimensionality reduction were performed using pairwise TCRdist distances among GMM-specific receptors from ex vivo sorted or in vitro expanded T cells. The score assigned to each clinical repertoire was mean NN-distance, meaning the average TCRdist to the nearest 10% of tetramer-positive reference sequences. GEM TCR motif frequency was computed as the fraction of unique TCRs matching known GEM sequences by V/J usage and CDR3 length. Active tuberculosis was classified by linear discriminant analysis with leave-one-out cross-validation, implemented in scikit-learn. TCRdb limited this immuneACCESS table to in-frame rearrangements with V and J called. A share of clones is missing; checked studies link under half to unresolved V genes, and the rest is unexplained. That table is the source of V, J and clone size, and D and trimming were worked out from the DNA. The sample table contains 30,000 to 35,000 clones; only one count was recorded for 93% of them. The ten largest clones capture roughly an eighth of the sample.

The time point label on this specimen signifies: new active TB diagnosis, blood taken before or within 7 days of starting treatment. Active tuberculosis patients were HIV-seronegative South African adults aged 18 years or older with a new diagnosis. Confirmation of active tuberculosis came from positive sputum smear microscopy and/or a positive M. tuberculosis culture. Immunosequencing of unsorted cryopreserved PBMC covered, on average, roughly 93,000 T cells per clinical donor. This clone was recorded once. Its antigen remains undetermined. Base qualities are missing; no much larger clone stands one base away. The CDR3 holds 15 amino acids from the cysteine to the phenylalanine. The sequence is cut down to CDR3 DNA, 45 bases in frame from base 1. CDR1 and CDR2 are read off the germline V gene as MDHEN and SYDVKM. At the junction V is shortened by 0 bases and J by 2 bases, with 10 bases in between.

The rearrangement joined TRBV28 to TRBJ1-1; there is no confident call for the D gene. The specimen comprised PBMCs, sampled at tuberculosis diagnosis. The sequence was obtained from an adult with tuberculosis. The CDR3 reads as follows: CASSLWAGTNTEAFF. The nucleotide sequence reads TGTGCCAGCAGTTTATGGGCAGGCACCAACACTGAAGCTTTCTTT.